Listed below are T cell receptor beta chains from one sample, sequenced in a study of T cell repertoires in cytomegalovirus infection. TCRdb called the reads again in MiXCR, with one record for every CDR3 protein. Of more than 400,000 distinct CDR3 sequences detected, more than 25% appear once; the ten largest clones hold about 13%. Material: PBMCs. The receptors here all came from a human donor in good health (CMV status not recorded). Some clones in this sample may be carry-over from other donors' samples. CDR3s include the opening cysteine and the closing phenylalanine or tryptophan. The D gene is left open where the match is weak. Some rows mark clone size as missing; the rest say once, few, many or name a class of expanded clone.

TRBD1 | 18 | many | TRBJ1-1 | TRBV7-8 | CASSTDPPGTAMNTEAFF | TGTGCCAGCAGCACAGACCCACCCGGGACAGCCATGAACACTGAAGCTTTCTTT
. | 11 | few | TRBJ2-5 | TRBV6-2/TRBV6-3 | CASSQGKTQYF | TGTGCCAGCAGCCAGGGGAAGACCCAGTACTTC
. | 18 | few | TRBJ1-5 | TRBV12-3/TRBV12-4 | CASSLHSSGTWGNQPQHF | TGTGCCAGCAGTTTACATTCTTCGGGGACCTGGGGCAATCAGCCCCAGCATTTT
. | 13 | many | TRBJ2-2 | TRBV7-6 | CASSSLGTGELFF | TGTGCCAGCAGCTCGCTGGGCACCGGGGAGCTGTTTTTT
. | 15 | few | TRBJ2-7 | TRBV19 | CASSIQAGTQYEQYF | TGTGCCAGTAGTATACAGGCCGGGACACAATACGAGCAGTACTTC
. | 13 | . | TRBJ1-3 | TRBV10-2 | CASSEPNRNTIYF | TGCGCCAGCAGTGAGCCTAACAGAAACACCATATATTTT
. | 16 | . | TRBJ2-5 | TRBV10-3 | CAISPGGQGGQETQYF | TGTGCCATCAGCCCTGGAGGGCAGGGTGGGCAAGAGACCCAGTACTTC
. | 15 | . | TRBJ2-1 | TRBV19 | CASSQGVQYLDEQFF | TGTGCCAGTAGCCAGGGAGTCCAGTATCTGGATGAGCAGTTCTTC
TRBD2 | 14 | . | TRBJ2-1 | TRBV20-1 | CSARLAGVDNEQFF | TGCAGTGCTAGACTAGCGGGAGTTGACAATGAGCAGTTCTTC
. | 16 | many | TRBJ2-1 | TRBV11-2 | CASSLGNRAGVNEQFF | TGTGCCAGCAGCTTAGGTAACAGGGCAGGGGTCAATGAGCAGTTCTTC
. | 15 | . | TRBJ2-4 | TRBV5-6 | CASSYRVLAKNIQYF | TGTGCCAGCAGTTACAGGGTTCTAGCCAAAAACATTCAGTACTTC
. | 15 | many | TRBJ2-5 | TRBV7-8 | CASSSDSPYQETQYF | TGTGCCAGCAGCTCAGACAGTCCGTACCAAGAGACCCAGTACTTC
. | 13 | few | TRBJ2-7 | TRBV29-1 | CSVEVAGGYEQYF | TGCAGCGTTGAGGTGGCCGGAGGCTACGAGCAGTACTTC
. | 12 | few | TRBJ1-2 | TRBV4-1 | CASSQEGYGYTF | TGCGCCAGCAGCCAAGAAGGGTATGGCTACACCTTC
TRBD1 | 14 | . | TRBJ1-2 | TRBV7-4 | CASSLDTGEDGYTF | TGTGCCAGCAGCTTAGATACAGGGGAAGATGGCTACACCTTC
. | 13 | . | TRBJ2-5 | TRBV11-2 | CASSLDVQETQYF | TGTGCCAGCAGCTTAGATGTCCAAGAGACCCAGTACTTC
TRBD1 | 15 | . | TRBJ2-1 | TRBV7-9 | CASSPPGQVPNEQFF | TGTGCCAGCAGCCCGCCCGGACAGGTACCCAATGAGCAGTTCTTC
TRBD2 | 13 | . | TRBJ2-1 | TRBV20-1 | CSARTSGIHEQFF | TGCAGTGCTAGGACTAGCGGGATACATGAGCAGTTCTTC
. | 14 | . | TRBJ1-6 | TRBV9 | CASSVNSYNSPLHF | TGTGCCAGCAGCGTAAACAGCTATAATTCACCCCTCCACTTT
. | 15 | . | TRBJ2-2 | TRBV7-3 | CASSLKGANTGELFF | TGTGCCAGCAGCTTAAAGGGGGCGAACACCGGGGAGCTGTTTTTT
TRBD1 | 11 | . | TRBJ1-1 | TRBV6-2/TRBV6-3 | CASTQGAEAFF | TGTGCCAGCACCCAGGGGGCTGAAGCTTTCTTT